Listed here are 11 T cell receptor beta chains from one sample, sequenced in a study of T cell responses to AZD1222 COVID-19 vaccine. The method was immunoSEQ multiplex PCR; TCRdb's version includes in-frame clones alone and lacks a portion of them. The profile shows fewer than 120,000 clones, about 81% of them singletons. The sample in question was peripheral blood, obtained on day 0 of AZD1222 vaccination. Every receptor here comes from an adult in good health.

This clone has more than one count but fewer than ten. This chain uses TRBV6-5 with TRBJ1-2; D is ambiguous. The CDR3 is made up of 13 amino acids. V lost 6 bases and J 2 bases, leaving 10 bases between the germline ends. Germline-derived CDR1 and CDR2 are MNHEY and SVGAGI. The CDR3 loop is CASRGGENYGYTF. The CDR3, as DNA: TGTGCCAGCAGGGGCGGCGAAAACTATGGCTACACCTTC.

The V gene is TRBV15, the J gene TRBJ1-4; TRBD1 matches at 8 bases. After removal of 9 bases from V and 3 bases from J, the junction contained 12 bases not matched to a gene. The V gene's germline CDR1 is LNHNV and CDR2 YYDKDF (reference sequence). This CDR3 has 16 amino acids. The CDR3 sequence is CATGRQGAGANEKLFF. For the CDR3, the DNA is TGTGCCACGGGTAGGCAGGGGGCTGGTGCTAATGAAAAACTGTTTTTT.

The V gene is TRBV19, the J gene TRBJ2-5; tentatively, D is TRBD2 (6 bases). V dropped 9 bases and J dropped 2 bases, with 16 bases sitting between them. This CDR3 has 14 amino acids. Germline CDR1 reads LNHDA; CDR2 reads SQIVND (reference sequence). Here the CDR3 DNA reads TGTGCCAGCCCAGGAGGGGAGGAACAAGAGACCCAGTACTTC. It yields the protein CASPGGEEQETQYF.

The chain joins TRBV7-2 to TRBJ2-4, with a possible D match to TRBD2 (6 bases). Per the germline V gene, CDR1 is SGHTA and CDR2 is FQGNSA. Trimming stripped 4 bases from V and 1 base from J, with 11 bases between. The CDR3 spans 15 residues. The CDR3 coding sequence is TGTGCCAGCAGCTCCACTGGGGGGGCCAAAAACATTCAGTACTTC. Translation: CASSSTGGAKNIQYF.

V and J are TRBV7-9 and TRBJ1-1; possible D gene TRBD1, 6 bases. V was shortened by 5 bases and J by 0 bases, with 13 bases between the two germline ends. This CDR3 is built from 15 residues. Germline CDR1 reads SEHNR; CDR2 reads FQNEAQ (reference sequence). Written as DNA, the CDR3 is TGTGCCAGCAGCCCAGGGGTGGCGATGAACACTGAAGCTTTCTTT. It encodes CASSPGVAMNTEAFF.

The J gene is TRBJ1-4, the V gene TRBV20-1; D ambiguous. Germline assignment: CDR1 DFQATT and CDR2 SNEGSKA (reference sequence). The V end lost 6 bases, the J end lost 10 bases, and 6 bases lay between the germline ends. The CDR3 spans 9 residues. Written as DNA, the CDR3 is TGCAGTGCCCTGGGAAAACTGTTTTTT. This gives the protein CSALGKLFF.

The chain has TRBV6-5 and TRBJ1-5, with 10 bases that match TRBD1. The germline V gene encodes CDR1 MNHEY and CDR2 SVGAGI. This CDR3 is built from 15 residues. V was clipped by 0 bases and J by 8 bases; unmatched bases: 4. CDR3 bases: TGTGCCAGCAGTTACTCGGGACAGGGGCGGAAGCCCCAGCATTTT. Translated: CASSYSGQGRKPQHF.

The V and J genes are TRBV28 and TRBJ2-7, with 8 bases lining up with TRBD1. Per germline, CDR1 MDHEN and CDR2 SYDVKM. This CDR3 has 14 amino acids. The V and J ends lost 5 bases and 10 bases, in that order; junction bases with no gene match: 13. This CDR3 is CASSPRRQGARQYF. As DNA, the CDR3 is TGTGCCAGCAGTCCCCGTCGGCAGGGGGCTCGTCAGTACTTC. Complete variable domain (other parts from reference TRBV28 and TRBJ2-7): DVKVTQSSRYLVKRTGEKVFLECVQDMDHENMFWYRQDPGLGLRLIYFSYDVKMKEKGDIPEGYSVSREKKERFSLILESASTNQTSMYLCASSPRRQGARQYFGPGTRLTVT.

The chain has TRBV12-5 and TRBJ2-1; 10 bases fit TRBD1. Trimming cost V 1 base and J 7 bases; bases outside gene matches: 4. Per germline, CDR1 LGHNT and CDR2 FRNRAP. This CDR3 region has 15 residues. The CDR3 DNA reads as TGTGCTAGTGGTTTGGGACAGGGGGCAGTTAATGAGCAGTTCTTC. Translated: CASGLGQGAVNEQFF.

V is TRBV5-5 and J is TRBJ2-2; D call uncertain. CDR1 is SGHKS and CDR2 is YYEKEE in the germline V gene (reference sequence). CDR3 size: 13 residues. V was trimmed by 1 base and J by 4 bases, leaving 5 bases between them. The CDR3 coding sequence is TGTGCCAGCAGCTTGTCAGTCACCGGGGAGCTGTTTTTT. Translation: CASSLSVTGELFF.

The CDR3 DNA reads as TGTGCCAGTATACAGGGTAATCAGCCCCAGCATTTT. It yields the protein CASIQGNQPQHF. The J gene is TRBJ1-5, the V gene TRBV28; the D gene is possibly TRBD1 (6 bases). The CDR3 is 12 residues long. V was trimmed by 9 bases and J by 4 bases, leaving 10 bases between them. Germline values: CDR1 MDHEN, CDR2 SYDVKM.